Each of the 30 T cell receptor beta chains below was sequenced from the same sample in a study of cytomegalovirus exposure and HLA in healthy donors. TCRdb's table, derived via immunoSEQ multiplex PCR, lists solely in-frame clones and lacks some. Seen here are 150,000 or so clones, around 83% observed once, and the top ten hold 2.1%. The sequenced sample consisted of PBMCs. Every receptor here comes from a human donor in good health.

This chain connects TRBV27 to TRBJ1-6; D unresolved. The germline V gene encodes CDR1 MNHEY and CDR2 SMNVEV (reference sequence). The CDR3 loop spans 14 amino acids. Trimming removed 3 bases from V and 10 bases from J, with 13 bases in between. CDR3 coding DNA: TGTGCCAGCAGTTTCATCCAGGTCCAATCACCCCTCCACTTT. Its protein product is CASSFIQVQSPLHF.

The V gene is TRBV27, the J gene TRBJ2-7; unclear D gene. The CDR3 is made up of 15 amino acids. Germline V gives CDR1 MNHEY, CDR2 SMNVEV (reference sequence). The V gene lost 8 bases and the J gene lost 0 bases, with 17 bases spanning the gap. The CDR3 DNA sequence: TGTGCCAGCCGCCTACGAGCCGAGAGCTCCTACGAGCAGTACTTC. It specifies CASRLRAESSYEQYF.

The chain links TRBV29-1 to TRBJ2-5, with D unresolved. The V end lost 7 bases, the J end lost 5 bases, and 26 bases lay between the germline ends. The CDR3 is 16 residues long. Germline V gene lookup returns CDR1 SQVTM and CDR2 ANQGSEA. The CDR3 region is CSALDWRSAGMETQYF. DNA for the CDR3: TGCAGCGCCCTTGACTGGCGCTCCGCTGGAATGGAGACCCAGTACTTC.

CDR3 DNA sequence: TGTGCCAGCAGTCGGGACAGGGGGAACACCGGGGAGCTGTTTTTT. As protein: CASSRDRGNTGELFF. The chain links TRBV6-5 to TRBJ2-2, with TRBD1 identical over 10 bases. Looked up from germline, CDR1 is MNHEY and CDR2 is SVGAGI. This CDR3 comprises 15 residues. Trimming cost V 5 bases and J 1 base; bases outside gene matches: 1.

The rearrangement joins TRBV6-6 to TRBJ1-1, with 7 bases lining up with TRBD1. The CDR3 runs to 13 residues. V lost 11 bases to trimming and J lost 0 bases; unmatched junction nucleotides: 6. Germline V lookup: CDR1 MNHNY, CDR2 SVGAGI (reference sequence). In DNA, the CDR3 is TGTGCCTGCAAGGACAGGTTGAACACTGAAGCTTTCTTT. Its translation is CACKDRLNTEAFF.

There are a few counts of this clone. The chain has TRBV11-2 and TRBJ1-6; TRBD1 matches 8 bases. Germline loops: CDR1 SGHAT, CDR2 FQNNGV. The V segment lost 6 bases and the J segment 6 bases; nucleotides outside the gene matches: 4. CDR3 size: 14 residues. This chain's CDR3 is CASRPDRVNSPLHF. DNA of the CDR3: TGTGCCAGCAGACCGGACAGGGTTAATTCACCCCTCCACTTT. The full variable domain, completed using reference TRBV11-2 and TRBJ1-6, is EAGVAQSPRYKIIEKRQSVAFWCNPISGHATLYWYQQILGQGPKLLIQFQNNGVVDDSQLPKDRFSAERLKGVDSTLKIQPAKLEDSAVYLCASRPDRVNSPLHFGNGTRLTVT.

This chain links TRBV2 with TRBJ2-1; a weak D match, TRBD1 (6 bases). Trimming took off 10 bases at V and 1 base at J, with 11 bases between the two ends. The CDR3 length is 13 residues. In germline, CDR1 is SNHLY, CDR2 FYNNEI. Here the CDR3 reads CATQGWSYNEQFF. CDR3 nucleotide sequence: TGTGCCACCCAGGGGTGGTCCTACAATGAGCAGTTCTTC.

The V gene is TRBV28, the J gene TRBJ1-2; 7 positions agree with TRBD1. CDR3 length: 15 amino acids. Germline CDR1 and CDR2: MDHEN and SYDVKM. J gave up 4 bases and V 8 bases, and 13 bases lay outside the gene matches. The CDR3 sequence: CASRHGTGAGYGYTF. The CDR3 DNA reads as TGTGCCAGCCGACATGGAACAGGGGCGGGCTATGGCTACACCTTC.

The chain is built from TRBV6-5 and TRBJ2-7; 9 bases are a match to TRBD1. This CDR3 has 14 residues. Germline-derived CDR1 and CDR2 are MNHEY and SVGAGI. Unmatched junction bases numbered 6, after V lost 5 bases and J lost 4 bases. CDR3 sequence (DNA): TGTGCCAGCAGTCCCGGGACAGGGCCATACGAGCAGTACTTC. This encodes CASSPGTGPYEQYF.

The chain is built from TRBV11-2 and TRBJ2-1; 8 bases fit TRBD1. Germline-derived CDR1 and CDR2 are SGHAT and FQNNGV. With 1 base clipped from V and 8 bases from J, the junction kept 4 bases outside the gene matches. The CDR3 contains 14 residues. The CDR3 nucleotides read TGTGCCAGCAGCTTAGCGGACAGGGCGGATGAGCAGTTCTTC. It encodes CASSLADRADEQFF.

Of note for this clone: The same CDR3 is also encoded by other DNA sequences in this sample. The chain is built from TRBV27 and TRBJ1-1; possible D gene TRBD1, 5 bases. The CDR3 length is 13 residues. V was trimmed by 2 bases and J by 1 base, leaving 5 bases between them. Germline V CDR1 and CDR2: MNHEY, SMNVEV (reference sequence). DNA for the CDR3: TGTGCCAGCAGTTTAAGGGGGAACACTGAAGCTTTCTTT. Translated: CASSLRGNTEAFF.

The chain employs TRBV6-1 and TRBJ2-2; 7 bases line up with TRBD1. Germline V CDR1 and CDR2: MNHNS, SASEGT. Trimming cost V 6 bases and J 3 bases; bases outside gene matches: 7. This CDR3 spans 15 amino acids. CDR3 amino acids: CASRGGQVDTGELFF. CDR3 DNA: TGTGCCAGCAGGGGCGGACAGGTGGACACCGGGGAGCTGTTTTTT.

The DNA for the CDR3 is TGTGCCAGCAGCGTAGAGCCGACTAGGCGGTACCGGGGCTATGGCTACACCTTC. Translating it yields CASSVEPTRRYRGYGYTF. The V call is TRBV9, the J call TRBJ1-2; D gene ambiguous. V was trimmed by 0 bases and J by 4 bases, leaving 22 bases between them. This CDR3 has 18 amino acids. Germline CDR1 is SGDLS and CDR2 is YYNGEE.

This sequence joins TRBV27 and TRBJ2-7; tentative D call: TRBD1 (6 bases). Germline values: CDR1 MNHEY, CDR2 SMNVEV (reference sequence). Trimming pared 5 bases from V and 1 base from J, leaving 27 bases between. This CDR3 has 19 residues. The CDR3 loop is CASSPRPTPQGASSYEQYF. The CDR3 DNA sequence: TGTGCCAGCAGTCCCCGCCCCACCCCACAGGGTGCGTCGTCCTACGAGCAGTACTTC.

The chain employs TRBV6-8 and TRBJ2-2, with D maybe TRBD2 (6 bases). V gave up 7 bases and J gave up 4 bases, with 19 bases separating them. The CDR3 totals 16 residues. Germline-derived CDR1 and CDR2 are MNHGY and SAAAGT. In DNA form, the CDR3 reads TGTGCCAGCATCCCGAAGGCGGGGTTGGTCACCGGGGAGCTGTTTTTT. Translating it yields CASIPKAGLVTGELFF.

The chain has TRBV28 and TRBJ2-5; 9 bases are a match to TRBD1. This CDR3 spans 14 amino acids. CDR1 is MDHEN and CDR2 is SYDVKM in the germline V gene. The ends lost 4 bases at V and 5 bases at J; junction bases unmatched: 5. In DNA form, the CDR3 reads TGTGCCAGCAGTTACTACAGGGGGCGTGAGACCCAGTACTTC. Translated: CASSYYRGRETQYF.

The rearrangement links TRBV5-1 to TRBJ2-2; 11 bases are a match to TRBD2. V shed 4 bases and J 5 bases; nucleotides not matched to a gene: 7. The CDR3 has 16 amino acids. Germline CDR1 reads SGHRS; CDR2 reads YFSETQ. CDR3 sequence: CASSPIAGGPTGELFF. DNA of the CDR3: TGCGCCAGCAGCCCGATAGCGGGAGGGCCAACCGGGGAGCTGTTTTTT. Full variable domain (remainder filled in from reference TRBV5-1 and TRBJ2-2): KAGVTQTPRYLIKTRGQQVTLSCSPISGHRSVSWYQQTPGQGLQFLFEYFSETQRNKGNFPGRFSGRQFSNSRSEMNVSTLELGDSALYLCASSPIAGGPTGELFFGEGSRLTVL.

CDR3 sequence reads: CASSYSGQGRFEQYF. The DNA for the CDR3 is TGTGCCAGCAGTTACTCGGGACAGGGGAGATTCGAGCAGTACTTC. The rearrangement links TRBV6-5 to TRBJ2-7, with TRBD1 identical over 10 bases. V shed 0 bases and J 6 bases; nucleotides not matched to a gene: 5. In germline, CDR1 is MNHEY, CDR2 SVGAGI. This CDR3 region has 15 residues.

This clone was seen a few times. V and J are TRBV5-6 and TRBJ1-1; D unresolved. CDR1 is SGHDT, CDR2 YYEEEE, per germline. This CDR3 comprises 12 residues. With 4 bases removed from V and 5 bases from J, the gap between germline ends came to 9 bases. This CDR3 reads CASSGPGTEAFF. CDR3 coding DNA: TGTGCCAGCAGCGGCCCGGGGACTGAAGCTTTCTTT.

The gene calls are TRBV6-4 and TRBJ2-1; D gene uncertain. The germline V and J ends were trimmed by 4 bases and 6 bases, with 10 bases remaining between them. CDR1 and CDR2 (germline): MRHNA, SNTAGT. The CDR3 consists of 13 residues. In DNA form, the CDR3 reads TGTGCCAGCAGTGCAACTCGCACCAATGAGCAGTTCTTC. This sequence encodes CASSATRTNEQFF.

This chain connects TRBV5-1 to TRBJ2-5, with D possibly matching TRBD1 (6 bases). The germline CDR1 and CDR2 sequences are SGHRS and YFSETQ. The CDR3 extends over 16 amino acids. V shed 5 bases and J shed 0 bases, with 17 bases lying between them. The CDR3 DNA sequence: TGCGCCAGCAGTATAGGGACAACTACAAACCAAGAGACCCAGTACTTC. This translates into CASSIGTTTNQETQYF.

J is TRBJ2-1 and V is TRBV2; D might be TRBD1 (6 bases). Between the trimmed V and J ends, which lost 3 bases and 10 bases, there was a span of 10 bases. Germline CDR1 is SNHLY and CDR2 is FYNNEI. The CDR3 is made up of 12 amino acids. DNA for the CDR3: TGTGCCAGCAGTGATTGGGGGCGGGAGCAGTTCTTC. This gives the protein CASSDWGREQFF.

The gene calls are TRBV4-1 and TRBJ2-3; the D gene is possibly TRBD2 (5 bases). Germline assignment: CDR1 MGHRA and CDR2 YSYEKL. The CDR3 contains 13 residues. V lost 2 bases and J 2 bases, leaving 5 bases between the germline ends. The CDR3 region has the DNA TGCGCCAGCAGCCAACGGGACACAGATACGCAGTATTTT. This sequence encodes CASSQRDTDTQYF.

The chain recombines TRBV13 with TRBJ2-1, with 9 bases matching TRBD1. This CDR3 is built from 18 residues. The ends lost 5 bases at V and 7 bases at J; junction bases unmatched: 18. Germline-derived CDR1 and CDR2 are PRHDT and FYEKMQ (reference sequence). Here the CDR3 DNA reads TGTGCCAGCAGCGATCGGCCGAAAACAGGGGGCGAAGGAAATGAGCAGTTCTTC. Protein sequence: CASSDRPKTGGEGNEQFF.

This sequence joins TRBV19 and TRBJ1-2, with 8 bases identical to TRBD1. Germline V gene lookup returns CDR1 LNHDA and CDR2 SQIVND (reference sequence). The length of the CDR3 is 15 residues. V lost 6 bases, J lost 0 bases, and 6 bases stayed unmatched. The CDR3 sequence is CASSTTGDPNYGYTF. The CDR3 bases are TGTGCCAGTAGCACGACAGGGGACCCTAACTATGGCTACACCTTC.

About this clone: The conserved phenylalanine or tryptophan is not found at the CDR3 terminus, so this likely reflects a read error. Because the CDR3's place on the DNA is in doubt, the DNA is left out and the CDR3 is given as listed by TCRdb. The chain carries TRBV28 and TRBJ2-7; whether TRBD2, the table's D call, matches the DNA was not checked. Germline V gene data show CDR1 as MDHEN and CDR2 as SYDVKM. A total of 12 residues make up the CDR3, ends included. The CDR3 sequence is CASSAPTSGISL.

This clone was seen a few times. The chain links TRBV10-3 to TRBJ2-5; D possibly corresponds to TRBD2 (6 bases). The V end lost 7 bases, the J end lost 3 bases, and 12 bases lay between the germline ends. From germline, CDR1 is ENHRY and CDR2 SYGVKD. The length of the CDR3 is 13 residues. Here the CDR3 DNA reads TGTGCCATCACGTCTAGCGCGGAAGAGACCCAGTACTTC. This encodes CAITSSAEETQYF.

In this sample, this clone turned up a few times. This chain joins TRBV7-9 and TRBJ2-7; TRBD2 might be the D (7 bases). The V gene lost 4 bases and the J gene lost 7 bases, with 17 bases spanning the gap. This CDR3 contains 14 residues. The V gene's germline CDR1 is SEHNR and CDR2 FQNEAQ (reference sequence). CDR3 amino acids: CASSSEGGAREQYF. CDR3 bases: TGTGCCAGCAGCTCCGAGGGGGGGGCTCGGGAGCAGTACTTC.

Here the CDR3 DNA reads TGTGCCTGGAGTGTACGGGGACAGGGGCTCTCTGGAAACACCATATATTTT. This gives the protein CAWSVRGQGLSGNTIYF. V and J are TRBV30 and TRBJ1-3, with 10 bases identical to TRBD1. The trim removed 0 bases at V and 0 bases at J, leaving 5 bases unmatched. Germline loops: CDR1 GTSNPN, CDR2 SVGIG (reference sequence). The CDR3 runs to 17 residues.

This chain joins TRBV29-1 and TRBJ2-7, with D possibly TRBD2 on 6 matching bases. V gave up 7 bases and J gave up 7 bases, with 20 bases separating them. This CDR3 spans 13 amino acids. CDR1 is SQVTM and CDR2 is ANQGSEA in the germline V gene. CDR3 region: CSATGTGDWEQYF. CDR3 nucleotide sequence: TGCAGCGCGACCGGGACGGGGGATTGGGAGCAGTACTTC.